This entry describes one T cell receptor (beta chain). Following RNA extraction, reverse transcription yielded cDNA that acted as the sequencing template. TCRdb keeps only in-frame clones here, not all; method: immunoSEQ multiplex PCR. The profile shows 200,000 or so clones, 57% of them singletons. Peripheral blood and lesional scalp punch biopsies were taken from alopecia areata patients. The record originates from a study of CD8+ T cells in alopecia areata. The sequencing used CD4+ T cells sorted from blood, collected at week 0. This sequence originates from a human donor with alopecia areata.

This CDR3 reads CASSLGGVALVEQYF. The DNA of the CDR3 is TGTGCCAGCAGCCTAGGGGGTGTAGCCCTAGTCGAGCAGTACTTC. The chain links TRBV7-9 to TRBJ2-7; D is possibly TRBD1 (6 bases). V dropped 5 bases and J dropped 6 bases, with 20 bases sitting between them. The CDR3 totals 15 residues. Germline CDR1 and CDR2: SEHNR and FQNEAQ (reference sequence).